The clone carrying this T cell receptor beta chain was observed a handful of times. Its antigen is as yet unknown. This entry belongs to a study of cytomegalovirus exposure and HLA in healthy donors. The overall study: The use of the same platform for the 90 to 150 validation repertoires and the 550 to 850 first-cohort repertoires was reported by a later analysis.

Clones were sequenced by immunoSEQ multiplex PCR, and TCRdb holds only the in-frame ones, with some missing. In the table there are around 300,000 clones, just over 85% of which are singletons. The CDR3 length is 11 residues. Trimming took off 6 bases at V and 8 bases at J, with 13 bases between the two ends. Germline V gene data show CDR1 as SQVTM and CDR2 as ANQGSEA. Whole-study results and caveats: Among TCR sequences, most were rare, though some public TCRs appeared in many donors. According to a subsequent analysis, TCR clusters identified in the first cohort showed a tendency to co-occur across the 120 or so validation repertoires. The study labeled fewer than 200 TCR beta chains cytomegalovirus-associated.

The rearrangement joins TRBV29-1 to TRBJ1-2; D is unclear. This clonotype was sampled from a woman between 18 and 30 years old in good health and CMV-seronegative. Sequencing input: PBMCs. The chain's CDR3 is CSVYTMKGYTF. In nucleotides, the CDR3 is TGCAGCGTGTATACTATGAAGGGCTACACCTTC.